The following is a T cell receptor beta chain sequence with its context. The data were taken from a study of early T cells in non-severe SARS-CoV-2 infection. Germline lookup yields CDR1 SNHLY and CDR2 FYNNEI. The CDR3 consists of 14 residues. The V end was cut by 3 bases, the J end by 0 bases, with 6 bases between. One entry per CDR3 protein results from TCRdb running MiXCR on the 5' RACE reads. Among 65,000 to 95,000 distinct CDR3 sequences listed, about 5% were seen once. The rearrangement uses TRBV2 and TRBJ1-5; D is ambiguous. The receptor was derived from an adult who was a healthcare worker with PCR-confirmed SARS-CoV-2 infection or an uninfected control (not recorded which). This sample comprised whole blood, obtained at baseline. The CDR3 sequence is CASSDLDSNQPQHF. CDR3 DNA sequence: TGTGCCAGCAGTGACCTCGATAGCAATCAGCCCCAGCATTTT.